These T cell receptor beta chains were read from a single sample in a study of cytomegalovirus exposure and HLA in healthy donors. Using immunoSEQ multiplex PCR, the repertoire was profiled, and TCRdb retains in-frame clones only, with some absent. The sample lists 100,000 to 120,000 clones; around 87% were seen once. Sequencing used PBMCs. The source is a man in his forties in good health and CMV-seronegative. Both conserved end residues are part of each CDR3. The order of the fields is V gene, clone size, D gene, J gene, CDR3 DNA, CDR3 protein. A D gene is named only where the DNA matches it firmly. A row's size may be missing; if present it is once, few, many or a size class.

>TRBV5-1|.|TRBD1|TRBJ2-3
TGCGCCAGCAGCTGGACAGGGGGCGCCGCAGATACGCAGTATTTT
CASSWTGGAADTQYF
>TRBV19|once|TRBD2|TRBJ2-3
TGTGCCAGTAGTATTGAGTCCCTAGCGGGGGGGCCATATACGCAGTATTTT
CASSIESLAGGPYTQYF
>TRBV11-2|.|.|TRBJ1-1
TGTGCCAGCAGCTCGCCTCAGGGCTGGGGAACTGAAGCTTTCTTT
CASSSPQGWGTEAFF
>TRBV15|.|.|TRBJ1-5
TGTGCCACCAGCAGAGGGACAGTGAGGAATAGCAATCAGCCCCAGCATTTT
CATSRGTVRNSNQPQHF
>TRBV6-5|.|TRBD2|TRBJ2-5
TGTGCCAGCAGATCCGGGACTAGGCAAGAGACCCAGTACTTC
CASRSGTRQETQYF
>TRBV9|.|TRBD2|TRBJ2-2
TGTGCCAGCACCCAGGGGAGCGGGGGGGCCGCCGGGGAGCTGTTTTTT
CASTQGSGGAAGELFF
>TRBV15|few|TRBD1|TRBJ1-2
TGTGCCACCAGCAGAGTCCGATCTTGGACAGGGCAGGGTGGCTACACCTTC
CATSRVRSWTGQGGYTF
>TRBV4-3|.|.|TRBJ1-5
TGCGCCAGCAGCGGAGATCGGGATCAGCCCCAGCATTTT
CASSGDRDQPQHF
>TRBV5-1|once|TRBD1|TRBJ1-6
TGCGCCAGCAGCCCCGGCCCCGGGACAGAAAATTCACCCCTCCACTTT
CASSPGPGTENSPLHF
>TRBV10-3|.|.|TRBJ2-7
TGTGCCATCAGTGAGGATCAGGGCTACGAGCAGTACTTC
CAISEDQGYEQYF
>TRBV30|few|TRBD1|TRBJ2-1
TGTGCCTGGAGTCCCCTCGGGACAGGGAGGAATGAGCAGTTCTTC
CAWSPLGTGRNEQFF
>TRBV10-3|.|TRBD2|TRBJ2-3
TGTGCCATCAGTGAGCCGGGACTAGCGGGGGACACAGATACGCAGTATTTT
CAISEPGLAGDTDTQYF
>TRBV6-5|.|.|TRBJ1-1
TGTGCCAGTCGGCTCCAGGGGATGAACACTGAAGCTTTCTTT
CASRLQGMNTEAFF
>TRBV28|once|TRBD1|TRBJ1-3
TGTGCCAGCAGTCGACAGGGGAACTCTGGAAACACCATATATTTT
CASSRQGNSGNTIYF
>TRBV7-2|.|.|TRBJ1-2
TGTGCCAGCAGCTCCCAGTCTTCCTATGGCTACACCTTC
CASSSQSSYGYTF
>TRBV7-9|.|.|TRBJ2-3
TGTGCCAGCACACAGTACGATACGCAGTATTTT
CASTQYDTQYF
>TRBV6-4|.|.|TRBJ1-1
TGTGCCAGCAGTTTATCGCCCAGCGGAGACACTGAAGCTTTCTTT
CASSLSPSGDTEAFF
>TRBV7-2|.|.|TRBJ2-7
TGTGCCAGCAGCCTAAGAGGACAGCTCCCTTTAGACGAGCAGTACTTC
CASSLRGQLPLDEQYF
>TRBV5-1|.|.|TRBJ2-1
TGCGCCAGCAGCTTGCAGGAAGCAGGCTCCTACAATGAGCAGTTCTTC
CASSLQEAGSYNEQFF
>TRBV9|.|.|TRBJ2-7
TGTGCCACCATATCGGACAGCTCCTACGAGCAGTACTTC
CATISDSSYEQYF
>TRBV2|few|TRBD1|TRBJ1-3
TGTGCCAGCAGCGGACAGGGGAACACCATATATTTT
CASSGQGNTIYF
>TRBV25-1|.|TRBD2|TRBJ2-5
TGTGCCAGCAGTCGGGCGGGGGGCCAAGAGACCCAGTACTTC
CASSRAGGQETQYF